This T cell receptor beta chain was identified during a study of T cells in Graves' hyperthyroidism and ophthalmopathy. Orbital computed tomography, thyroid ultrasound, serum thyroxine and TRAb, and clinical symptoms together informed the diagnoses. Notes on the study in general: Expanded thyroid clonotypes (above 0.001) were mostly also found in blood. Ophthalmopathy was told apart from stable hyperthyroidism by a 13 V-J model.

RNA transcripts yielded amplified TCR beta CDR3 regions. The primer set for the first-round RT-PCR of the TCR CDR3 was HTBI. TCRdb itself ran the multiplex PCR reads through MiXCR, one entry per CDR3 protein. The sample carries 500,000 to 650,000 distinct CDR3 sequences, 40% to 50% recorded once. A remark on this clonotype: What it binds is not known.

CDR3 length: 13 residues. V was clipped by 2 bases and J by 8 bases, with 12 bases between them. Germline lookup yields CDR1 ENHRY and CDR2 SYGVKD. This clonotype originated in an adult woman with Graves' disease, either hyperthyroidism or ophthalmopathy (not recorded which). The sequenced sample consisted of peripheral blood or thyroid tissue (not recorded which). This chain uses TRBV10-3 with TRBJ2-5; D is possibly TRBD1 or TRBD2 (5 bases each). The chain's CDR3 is CAISEAGGNTQYF. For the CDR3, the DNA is TGTGCCATCAGTGAGGCTGGGGGAAACACCCAGTACTTC.